This T cell receptor beta chain originates from a study of CD8+CD57+ T cells in acquired aplastic anemia. About the study: The DNA of sorted CD4+ and CD8+ cells averaged roughly 3 ug.

As for this clonotype: The antigen is not known. One end of the junction varies from germline; a read error may be responsible.

Study-wide results and caveats: Sharing between patients and controls was observed for twenty-nine CD8+ CDR3 sequences.

For CDR3 and TCR beta VDJ profiling, genomic DNA was the template used. In TCRdb, the reads were re-called with MiXCR into one record per CDR3 protein. The table shows 40,000 to 45,000 distinct CDR3 sequences, with around 63% occurring only once. Germline V gene sequence: CDR1 MGHDK, CDR2 SYGVNS. The CDR3 covers 16 residues. The chain couples TRBV25-1 to TRBJ2-3; 8 bases align to TRBD2. The TCR sequence derives from a human donor in good health, serving as a control. Material: sorted CD4+, CD8+, or CD8+CD57+ T cells (not recorded which) from PBMCs. The CDR3 DNA follows: TGCGCCAGCAGCCAAGCCGGGGGGGCAGGACGAGATACGCAGTATTTT. It yields the protein CASSQAGGAGRDTQYF.